This TCR beta chain was identified in a study of PD-1 blockade in classical Hodgkin lymphoma. The table came from immunoSEQ multiplex PCR; TCRdb's copy has only in-frame clones and leaves some out. The top ten clones hold roughly 2.5% of a sample with 25,000 to 35,000 clones, around 94% of them seen once. Study-wide findings and caveats: As was reported, newly diagnosed patients showed lower baseline TCR diversity than healthy donors did. Undefined causes, possibly disease activity or prior therapy, underlie the repertoire differences.

The time point: newly diagnosed, previously untreated cHL patient sample. The CDR3 is made up of 13 amino acids. V lost 4 bases and J lost 8; bases outside the gene matches: 7. The germline gives CDR1 MNHEY, CDR2 SMNVEV (reference sequence). Details on this clone: The antigen is not known.

Sequenced sample: peripheral blood mononuclear cells (PBMCs). The chain couples TRBV27 to TRBJ1-2, with 7 bases identical to TRBD1. The clonotype originates from a human donor with classical Hodgkin lymphoma. CDR3 bases: TGTGCCAGCAGTTCAGCAACAGGGGACGGCTACACCTTC. Residues: CASSSATGDGYTF.